The 13 T cell receptor beta chains in this list originate from one sample, sequenced in a study of blood T cell repertoires in COVID-19. Sequencing was performed with immunoSEQ multiplex PCR; in TCRdb, only in-frame clones are kept and a portion is missing. The table shows fewer than 200,000 clones, with 70% to 90% occurring only once. Sequencing was done on a sample of peripheral blood. Receptors were obtained from a man between 60 and 75 years old with active or convalescent COVID-19.

This clone occurred once. This chain uses TRBV12-5 with TRBJ2-1; tentatively, D is TRBD1 (5 bases). Germline lookup yields CDR1 LGHNT and CDR2 FRNRAP. CDR3 length equals 16 residues. The ends were cut back, 3 bases at V and 0 bases at J, with 12 bases in the middle. The CDR3 region has the DNA TGTGCTAGTGGTTTAATCAGGGCCTTCTCCTACAATGAGCAGTTCTTC. The encoded protein is CASGLIRAFSYNEQFF.

This chain uses TRBV27 with TRBJ1-2, with D unclear. Germline CDR1 MNHEY, CDR2 SMNVEV (reference sequence). Trimming pared 3 bases from V and 12 bases from J, leaving 14 bases between. CDR3 length: 12 amino acids. In DNA form, the CDR3 reads TGTGCCAGCAGTTTGTCCGGGAAAGGCCACACCTTC. Encoded protein: CASSLSGKGHTF.

This chain connects TRBV5-1 to TRBJ2-3; 8 positions agree with TRBD1. Germline CDR1 and CDR2: SGHRS and YFSETQ. The V segment lost 5 bases and the J segment 5 bases; nucleotides outside the gene matches: 7. CDR3 length equals 14 residues. CDR3 in amino acids: CASRPGQGGDTQYF. CDR3 bases: TGCGCCAGCAGACCTGGACAGGGAGGAGATACGCAGTATTTT.

The rearrangement links TRBV11-3 to TRBJ2-3; 9 bases are shared with TRBD2. V dropped 2 bases and J dropped 2; count of bases not matched to a gene: 5. This CDR3 is built from 16 residues. Germline CDR1 SGHNT, CDR2 YENEEA. In nucleotides, the CDR3 is TGTGCCAGCAGCTTAAAAGCGGGGGGCTACACAGATACGCAGTATTTT. It translates to CASSLKAGGYTDTQYF.

The chain has TRBV9 and TRBJ2-2; D possibly corresponds to TRBD2 (5 bases). V dropped 0 bases and J dropped 7 bases, with 19 bases sitting between them. Germline V lookup: CDR1 SGDLS, CDR2 YYNGEE. The CDR3 is made up of 17 amino acids. The CDR3 region has the DNA TGTGCCAGCAGCGTAGGAATAGTGGTGAGGGAAAACGGGGAGCTGTTTTTT. The encoded protein is CASSVGIVVRENGELFF.

This clone is a singleton in its sample. This sequence joins TRBV24-1 and TRBJ2-5, with D possibly being TRBD1 (5 bases). Per the germline V gene, CDR1 is KGHDR and CDR2 is SFDVKD. V was trimmed by 5 bases and J by 3 bases, leaving 9 bases between them. The CDR3 extends over 13 amino acids. The CDR3 is CATSVGAEETQYF. DNA of the CDR3: TGTGCCACCAGTGTTGGGGCGGAAGAGACCCAGTACTTC.

J is TRBJ2-7 and V is TRBV11-2; TRBD2 aligns across 12 bases. Germline V gene data show CDR1 as SGHAT and CDR2 as FQNNGV. The CDR3 consists of 15 residues. With 5 bases clipped from V and 2 bases from J, the junction kept 4 bases outside the gene matches. The CDR3: CASSPGLAGTYEQYF. CDR3 coding DNA: TGTGCCAGCAGCCCCGGACTAGCGGGGACCTACGAGCAGTACTTC.

Comments on this clone: The sample contains more than one DNA sequence encoding this CDR3. CDR3 bases: TGCGCCAGCAGCACGACAGGGGGTAATTCACCCCTCCACTTT. Translation: CASSTTGGNSPLHF. This chain links TRBV5-1 with TRBJ1-6, with TRBD1 matching over 9 bases. The germline CDR1 and CDR2 sequences are SGHRS and YFSETQ. J lost 6 bases, V lost 4 bases, and 2 bases had no gene match. The CDR3 totals 14 residues.

CDR3 in amino acids: CASTPGGAAPDTQYF. For the CDR3, the DNA is TGTGCCAGCACCCCGGGGGGTGCGGCACCAGATACGCAGTATTTT. The chain carries TRBV5-4 and TRBJ2-3; TRBD2 aligns across 7 bases. CDR1 and CDR2 from the germline V gene are SGHNT and YYREEE (reference sequence). CDR3 length: 15 amino acids. With V trimmed by 6 bases and J by 4 bases, 11 bases remained unmatched. Based on the CDR3 plus reference TRBV5-4 and TRBJ2-3, the full variable domain is ETGVTQSPTHLIKTRGQQVTLRCSSQSGHNTVSWYQQALGQGPQFIFQYYREEENGRGNFPPRFSGLQFPNYSSELNVNALELDDSALYLCASTPGGAAPDTQYFGPGTRLTVL.

The gene calls are TRBV5-5 and TRBJ1-4, with D possibly TRBD1 on 6 matching bases. Germline CDR1 reads SGHKS; CDR2 reads YYEKEE (reference sequence). V was clipped by 2 bases and J by 0 bases, with 8 bases between them. The CDR3 contains 15 residues. The CDR3 here is CASSLGGATNEKLFF. The CDR3 DNA reads as TGTGCCAGCAGCTTAGGGGGAGCAACTAATGAAAAACTGTTTTTT.

This sequence joins TRBV7-9 and TRBJ1-2; a weak D match, TRBD1 (6 bases). Germline CDR1 and CDR2: SEHNR and FQNEAQ (reference sequence). The CDR3 runs to 16 residues. Between the trimmed V and J ends, which lost 6 bases and 4 bases, there was a span of 21 bases. For the CDR3, the DNA is TGTGCCAGCAGTTTCGAGCTCCAGGGGTATGGCTATGGCTACACCTTC. Its translation: CASSFELQGYGYGYTF.

This chain joins TRBV24-1 and TRBJ1-5, with D unresolved. The CDR3 has 14 residues. Germline V gene data show CDR1 as KGHDR and CDR2 as SFDVKD. V was pared by 4 bases and J by 1 base, with 7 bases between. CDR3 protein: CATSDHYSNQPQHF. In DNA, the CDR3 is TGTGCCACCAGTGACCACTACAGCAATCAGCCCCAGCATTTT.

V is TRBV3-1 (or the pseudogene TRBV3-2) and J is TRBJ1-6, with a weak D call TRBD1 (5 bases). Germline V gene data show CDR1 as LGHDT and CDR2 as YNNKEL (reference sequence). The CDR3 is 15 amino acids. Trimming took off 1 base at V and 12 bases at J, with 16 bases between the two ends. CDR3 sequence (DNA): TGTGCCAGCAGCCAAGTCCTACAGGTGGTGGAACCCCTCCACTTT. Amino acids: CASSQVLQVVEPLHF.